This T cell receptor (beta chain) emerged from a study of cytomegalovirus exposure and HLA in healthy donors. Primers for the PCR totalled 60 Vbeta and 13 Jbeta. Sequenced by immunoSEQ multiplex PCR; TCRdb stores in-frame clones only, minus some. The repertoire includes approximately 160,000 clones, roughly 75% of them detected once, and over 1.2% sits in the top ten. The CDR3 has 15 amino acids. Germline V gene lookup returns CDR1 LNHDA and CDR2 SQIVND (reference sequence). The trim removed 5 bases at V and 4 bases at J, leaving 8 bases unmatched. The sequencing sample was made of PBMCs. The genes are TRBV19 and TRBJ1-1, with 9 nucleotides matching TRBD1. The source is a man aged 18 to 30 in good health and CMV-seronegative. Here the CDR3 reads CASSYSGTGPTEAFF. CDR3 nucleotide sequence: TGTGCCAGTAGTTATTCCGGGACAGGGCCCACTGAAGCTTTCTTT. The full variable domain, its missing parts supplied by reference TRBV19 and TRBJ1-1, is DGGITQSPKYLFRKEGQNVTLSCEQNLNHDAMYWYRQDPGQGLRLIYYSQIVNDFQKGDIAEGYSVSREKKESFPLTVTSAQKNPTAFYLCASSYSGTGPTEAFFGQGTRLTVV.